This T cell receptor (beta chain) was sequenced for a study of cytomegalovirus exposure and HLA in healthy donors. With 6 bases clipped from V and 8 bases from J, the junction kept 11 bases outside the gene matches. The germline gives CDR1 MNHEY, CDR2 SVGAGI. The CDR3 sequence is 14 residues long. Both 60 Vbeta primers and 13 Jbeta primers went into the PCR. TCRdb keeps only in-frame clones here, not all; method: immunoSEQ multiplex PCR. The sample holds under 140,000 clones, 60% to 85% seen once. Study-wide results and limits: Reports showed the classifier diagnosing cytomegalovirus status with high specificity and sensitivity. Accurate prediction of most subjects' HLA-A and HLA-B alleles from TCR beta sequences was reported.

About this clone: Its matching antigen is unknown.

The sequence derives from a woman in her twenties or thirties in good health and CMV-seronegative. The sample taken for sequencing was PBMCs. V and J are TRBV6-5 and TRBJ1-2; 8 positions match TRBD1. The CDR3 spells CASRPTGESGGYTF. The DNA of the CDR3 is TGTGCCAGCAGACCGACAGGGGAATCTGGGGGCTACACCTTC.